This is a list of T cell receptor beta chains from one sample in a study of cytomegalovirus exposure and HLA in healthy donors. Assay used: immunoSEQ multiplex PCR; TCRdb lists only in-frame clones, some missing. The sample carries about 190,000 clones, over 70% recorded once. Material: PBMCs. The source of these receptors is a woman between 25 and 40 years old in good health and CMV-seropositive. Each CDR3 is given with its conserved first and last residue. A D gene is named only where the DNA matches it firmly. Clone size is stated in some rows and not others, as once, few, many or a class when expanded.

j_call | clone_size | d_call | v_call | cdr3_aa | cdr3_nt
TRBJ2-2 | . | TRBD2 | TRBV7-6 | CASSLTPGGAGELFF | TGTGCCAGCAGCTTAACCCCGGGGGGGGCCGGGGAGCTGTTTTTT
TRBJ2-7 | . | . | TRBV25-1 | CASRTGSYEQYF | TGTGCCAGCAGGACAGGCTCCTACGAGCAGTACTTC
TRBJ2-1 | few | TRBD2 | TRBV5-1 | CASSLNGGLARNEQFF | TGCGCCAGCAGCTTGAACGGTGGACTAGCGCGAAATGAGCAGTTCTTC
TRBJ1-3 | . | . | TRBV2 | CASQTGPGNTIYF | TGTGCCAGCCAGACAGGTCCGGGAAACACCATATATTTT
TRBJ2-7 | . | TRBD1 | TRBV10-3 | CAISSGGHLSYEQYF | TGTGCCATCAGTTCAGGGGGACACCTATCCTACGAGCAGTACTTC
TRBJ1-1 | few | . | TRBV10-3 | CAIRTGSTEAFF | TGTGCCATCAGGACAGGTTCCACTGAAGCTTTCTTT
TRBJ2-3 | few | TRBD1 | TRBV28 | CASSLASVPAGGFIDTQYF | TGTGCCAGCAGTTTGGCTTCTGTCCCTGCAGGGGGCTTCATAGATACGCAGTATTTT
TRBJ1-5 | few | . | TRBV4-1 | CASRRSVGFGDQPQHF | TGCGCCAGCAGACGCTCGGTTGGGTTCGGGGATCAGCCCCAGCATTTT
TRBJ2-2 | . | . | TRBV29-1 | CSVADPGTGELFF | TGCAGCGTTGCCGACCCGGGGACCGGGGAGCTGTTTTTT
TRBJ1-1 | . | TRBD1 | TRBV10-1 | CASRGTGNTEAFF | TGCGCCAGCAGGGGGACAGGAAACACTGAAGCTTTCTTT
TRBJ2-7 | . | TRBD1 | TRBV6-5 | CATLSPGTGKNEQYF | TGTGCCACCCTCTCGCCAGGGACAGGGAAAAACGAGCAGTACTTC
TRBJ2-1 | . | TRBD2 | TRBV5-1 | CASSSKLAGEVNEQFF | TGCGCCAGCAGCTCCAAACTAGCGGGAGAAGTTAATGAGCAGTTCTTC
TRBJ1-1 | few | . | TRBV25-1 | CASSESRSYTEAFF | TGTGCCAGCAGTGAATCTAGGTCTTACACTGAAGCTTTCTTT
TRBJ1-2 | . | TRBD1 | TRBV2 | CASSARDRTPKGYTF | TGTGCCAGCAGTGCCCGGGACAGGACCCCCAAGGGCTACACCTTC
TRBJ1-5 | . | . | TRBV7-2 | CASREGGGPQHF | TGTGCCAGCAGAGAGGGGGGGGGCCCCCAGCATTTT
TRBJ2-1 | . | TRBD2 | TRBV5-1 | CASSPGLAEVDEQFF | TGCGCCAGCAGCCCGGGACTAGCGGAAGTCGATGAGCAGTTCTTC
TRBJ2-2 | . | TRBD2 | TRBV28 | CASSPAGVNTGELFF | TGTGCCAGCAGTCCAGCGGGAGTGAACACCGGGGAGCTGTTTTTT
TRBJ1-2 | . | . | TRBV2 | CASSETPIYGYTF | TGTGCCAGCAGTGAAACTCCGATCTATGGCTACACCTTC